This TCR beta chain was recorded in a study of T cell responses to AZD1222 COVID-19 vaccine. Study-wide results and limits: Females outnumbered males among donors, who were mostly white British; clonal diversity was possibly underestimated.

Here immunoSEQ multiplex PCR was the method, and the copy in TCRdb shows in-frame clones only, minus some. This table has 180,000 or so clones, about nine tenths appearing once. A remark on this clone: Its antigen remains unidentified.

CDR1 and CDR2 from the germline V gene are SGHTA and FQGNSA. This CDR3 region has 16 residues. The V segment lost 4 bases and the J segment 11 bases; nucleotides outside the gene matches: 19. The rearrangement joins TRBV7-2 to TRBJ1-2, with TRBD1 matching over 7 bases. This specimen consisted of peripheral blood, obtained 28 days after the second dose of the MenACWY control vaccine. The sequence was obtained from an adult who received the MenACWY meningococcal vaccine as a control. The CDR3 nucleotides are TGTGCCAGCAGCTGGGGTTCGACAGGGCAGGGGTTGCGATACACCTTC. It translates to CASSWGSTGQGLRYTF.